This T cell receptor beta chain was identified during a study of blood T cell repertoires in COVID-19. Overall study: Spain, Italy and the United States supplied samples that represented acute and convalescent COVID-19. PBMCs, B-cell-depleted T cells, or T cells provided the cDNA or gDNA that made up the material.

Original data processing: Amplification with reference gene primers provided the estimates of nucleated cell counts. The table came from immunoSEQ multiplex PCR; TCRdb's copy has only in-frame clones and leaves some out. That table supplies the V and J calls and clone size; D and trimming were determined from the DNA. The repertoire includes 40,000 to 60,000 clones, around 90% of them detected once, and under 4.5% sits in the top ten. V was clipped by 2 bases and J by 6 bases; unmatched bases: 5. Germline V gene data show CDR1 as MNHEY and CDR2 as SMNVEV (reference sequence). CDR3 length: 14 residues.

Sequenced sample: peripheral blood. This receptor was identified in a human donor in a cohort sampled during active COVID-19. The rearrangement uses TRBV27 and TRBJ2-3; 7 bases map to TRBD2. CDR3 sequence: CASSLGGRGDTQYF. The DNA of the CDR3 is TGTGCCAGCAGTTTAGGCGGGAGAGGGGATACGCAGTATTTT.